The 25 T cell receptor beta chains below come from one sample, sequenced in a study of shared clonotypes between healthy human individuals. Libraries were prepared by immunoSEQ multiplex PCR; TCRdb keeps only in-frame clonotypes and omits some of them. The sample lists hundreds of thousands of clones; 72% were seen once. The sample comprised memory CD4+ T cells sorted from blood. Sample subset: CD45RA-negative fraction. All receptors come from a woman aged 25 to 39 in good health.

This chain links TRBV19 with TRBJ2-2; 15 bases agree with TRBD2. The CDR3 consists of 18 residues. V lost 3 bases and J lost 2; bases outside the gene matches: 4. Germline V gene data show CDR1 as LNHDA and CDR2 as SQIVND (reference sequence). Here the CDR3 DNA reads TGTGCCAGTAGTATCGGACTAGCGGGAGGGCTTAACACCGGGGAGCTGTTTTTT. It specifies CASSIGLAGGLNTGELFF.

This clone appeared a few times. The chain couples TRBV10-3 to TRBJ2-7, with D perhaps given as TRBD1 or TRBD2 (5 bases each). Per the germline V gene, CDR1 is ENHRY and CDR2 is SYGVKD. The V and J ends lost 10 bases and 5 bases respectively, with 15 bases between them. The CDR3 has 12 residues. The CDR3 loop reads CATSGAGDEQYF. The DNA of the CDR3 is TGTGCCACCTCCGGGGCCGGGGACGAGCAGTACTTC.

This chain uses TRBV18 with TRBJ1-5; D remains unclear. Trimming pared 6 bases from V and 5 bases from J, leaving 11 bases between. The CDR3 is 13 amino acids. The germline CDR1 and CDR2 sequences are KGHSH and LQKENI. This chain's CDR3 is CASSGQDDQPQHF. CDR3 sequence (DNA): TGTGCCAGCTCCGGGCAGGATGATCAGCCCCAGCATTTT.

The genes are TRBV6-6 and TRBJ2-3; 8 nucleotides align to TRBD1. Germline CDR1 and CDR2: MNHNY and SVGAGI (reference sequence). The CDR3 is 15 residues long. V lost 5 bases to trimming and J lost 3 bases; unmatched junction nucleotides: 7. The CDR3: CASSAGTGDTDTQYF. CDR3 sequence (DNA): TGTGCCAGCAGTGCAGGGACAGGCGATACAGATACGCAGTATTTT.

This clone was detected only a few times. Different DNA sequences within this sample yield the same CDR3. This chain links TRBV11-2 with TRBJ1-5; possibly TRBD1 for D (5 bases). The CDR3 is made up of 13 amino acids. V was shortened by 1 base and J by 5 bases, with 6 bases between the two germline ends. Germline CDR1 is SGHAT and CDR2 is FQNNGV. The CDR3 spells CASSLGGDQPQHF. For the CDR3, the DNA is TGTGCCAGCAGCTTAGGGGGCGATCAGCCCCAGCATTTT. Looking up the rest from reference TRBV11-2 and TRBJ1-5 gives the full variable domain: EAGVAQSPRYKIIEKRQSVAFWCNPISGHATLYWYQQILGQGPKLLIQFQNNGVVDDSQLPKDRFSAERLKGVDSTLKIQPAKLEDSAVYLCASSLGGDQPQHFGDGTRLSIL.

The sample holds one count of this clone. The chain uses TRBV28 and TRBJ2-7; D may be TRBD1 (5 bases). The CDR3 has 12 amino acids. V dropped 5 bases and J dropped 3 bases, with 8 bases sitting between them. Looked up from germline, CDR1 is MDHEN and CDR2 is SYDVKM. CDR3 region: CASSAQGYEQYF. As DNA, the CDR3 is TGTGCCAGCAGTGCTCAGGGCTACGAGCAGTACTTC.

The V and J genes are TRBV2 and TRBJ2-2, with no clear D. V was cut by 2 bases and J by 6 bases, with 4 bases left in between. The germline V gene encodes CDR1 SNHLY and CDR2 FYNNEI. The CDR3 totals 12 residues. The CDR3 sequence is CASSEQSGELFF. The CDR3 coding sequence is TGTGCCAGCAGTGAACAATCCGGGGAGCTGTTTTTT.

The J gene is TRBJ2-1, the V gene TRBV11-1, with D possibly being TRBD1 (6 bases). The CDR3 is 14 residues long. The V end was cut by 11 bases, the J end by 0 bases, with 14 bases between. CDR1 and CDR2 (germline): SGHAT, FQDESV (reference sequence). The CDR3 region has the DNA TGTGCCTCCACTGACAGGAGCTCCTACAATGAGCAGTTCTTC. Protein: CASTDRSSYNEQFF.

This clone occurred a few times. The rearrangement uses TRBV29-1 and TRBJ2-7; TRBD1 matches at 7 bases. This CDR3 has 13 amino acids. Germline loops: CDR1 SQVTM, CDR2 ANQGSEA. J lost 3 bases, V lost 5 bases, and 7 bases had no gene match. The CDR3 nucleotides are TGCAGCGTTTCTACAGGGGCAGGCTACGAGCAGTACTTC. Encoded protein: CSVSTGAGYEQYF.

This chain connects TRBV29-1 to TRBJ1-5, with 7 bases identical to TRBD1. V lost 4 bases and J lost 7; bases outside the gene matches: 10. This CDR3 comprises 14 residues. In germline, CDR1 is SQVTM, CDR2 ANQGSEA. CDR3 DNA: TGCAGCGTTGTTTTCGGGACAGCAGAACAGCCCCAGCATTTT. Amino acids: CSVVFGTAEQPQHF. The full variable domain, with the rest looked up from reference TRBV29-1 and TRBJ1-5, is SAVISQKPSRDICQRGTSLTIQCQVDSQVTMMFWYRQQPGQSLTLIATANQGSEATYESGFVIDKFPISRPNLTFSTLTVSNMSPEDSSIYLCSVVFGTAEQPQHFGDGTRLSIL.

The rearrangement joins TRBV7-2 to TRBJ2-1, with no clear D. Germline-derived CDR1 and CDR2 are SGHTA and FQGNSA. The CDR3 runs 14 residues. With 2 bases removed from V and 0 bases from J, the gap between germline ends came to 5 bases. The chain's CDR3 is CASSLSNSYNEQFF. The CDR3 DNA is TGTGCCAGCAGCTTATCTAACTCCTACAATGAGCAGTTCTTC.

V gene TRBV13 combines with J gene TRBJ2-3; D may be TRBD1 or TRBD2 (5 bases each). V was pared by 6 bases and J by 5 bases, with 15 bases between. This CDR3 has 14 residues. Germline V gene sequence: CDR1 PRHDT, CDR2 FYEKMQ (reference sequence). The CDR3 here is CASRGDRWVDTQYF. DNA for the CDR3: TGTGCCAGCAGGGGGGATCGATGGGTAGATACGCAGTATTTT.

The chain uses TRBV7-8 and TRBJ1-4; D gene uncertain. From germline, CDR1 is SGHVS and CDR2 FQNEAQ. The V and J ends lost 2 bases and 8 bases respectively, with 15 bases between them. The CDR3 totals 15 residues. The CDR3 DNA reads TGTGCCAGCAGCTTACGGCAGTCCCTTCCAGAAAAACTGTTTTTT. Translated, it gives CASSLRQSLPEKLFF.

The chain is built from TRBV28 and TRBJ1-5; D not certain. V lost 5 bases to trimming and J lost 4 bases, with 6 bases between them. Germline V gene data show CDR1 as MDHEN and CDR2 as SYDVKM. CDR3 length equals 12 residues. This chain's CDR3 is CASSVINQPQHF. CDR3 DNA sequence: TGTGCCAGCAGTGTCATAAATCAGCCCCAGCATTTT.

The V and J genes are TRBV7-8 and TRBJ2-3, with 7 bases matching TRBD2. This CDR3 region has 17 residues. The germline CDR1 and CDR2 sequences are SGHVS and FQNEAQ. J lost 5 bases, V lost 5 bases, and 16 bases had no gene match. The CDR3 coding sequence is TGTGCCAGCAGCCCAGCGGGGCGGGAGAGGGGCGGAGATACGCAGTATTTT. Its protein product is CASSPAGRERGGDTQYF.

By frequency in the sample, this clone is medium-sized. The chain couples TRBV7-8 to TRBJ2-1; tentatively, D is TRBD2 (6 bases). Germline CDR1 reads SGHVS; CDR2 reads FQNEAQ. V was pared by 4 bases and J by 4 bases, with 11 bases between. The CDR3 spans 14 residues. For the CDR3, the DNA is TGTGCCAGCAGCTCCCGGGACTCTTACAATGAGCAGTTCTTC. As protein: CASSSRDSYNEQFF.

The rearrangement joins TRBV18 to TRBJ1-1; D is unresolved. Looked up from germline, CDR1 is KGHSH and CDR2 is LQKENI. V lost 1 base, J lost 1 base, and 4 bases lay in between. The CDR3 has 13 residues. The CDR3 nucleotides read TGTGCCAGCTCACCACTAACGAACACTGAAGCTTTCTTT. Protein: CASSPLTNTEAFF.

The chain joins TRBV5-8 to TRBJ2-3; 10 bases align to TRBD2. The CDR3 is 19 amino acids. The J segment lost 1 base and the V segment lost 0 bases, leaving 11 bases of the junction unmatched. The germline gives CDR1 SGHTS, CDR2 YDEGEE. In nucleotides, the CDR3 is TGTGCCAGCAGCTTGGCTCTAGCGGGAGTCCCGTTTGGCACAGATACGCAGTATTTT. Its protein is CASSLALAGVPFGTDTQYF.

This clone was counted at least ten times. The chain combines TRBV28 with TRBJ1-3, with D hard to call. There are 16 residues in the CDR3. Germline V gives CDR1 MDHEN, CDR2 SYDVKM. V lost 5 bases, J lost 0 bases, and 14 bases lay in between. The CDR3 loop is CASSAGSVYSGNTIYF. CDR3 nucleotides: TGTGCCAGCAGTGCAGGCAGCGTTTACTCTGGAAACACCATATATTTT.

V and J are TRBV25-1 and TRBJ2-7, with a possible D match to TRBD1 (6 bases). The V end was cut by 9 bases, the J end by 2 bases, with 14 bases between. There are 13 residues in the CDR3. Germline V gene sequence: CDR1 MGHDK, CDR2 SYGVNS. The CDR3 DNA reads TGTGCCAGTTCCGGGACACGAGCCTACGAGCAGTACTTC. Translated: CASSGTRAYEQYF.

The chain is built from TRBV28 and TRBJ2-2; weak D call: TRBD1 (6 bases). The CDR3 sequence is 18 residues long. V lost 5 bases and J lost 1, with 20 bases in between. Germline CDR1 is MDHEN and CDR2 is SYDVKM. The CDR3 protein is CASSIQDSRSLNTGELFF. The DNA of the CDR3 is TGTGCCAGCAGTATTCAGGACAGTCGCTCTTTGAACACCGGGGAGCTGTTTTTT.

On this clone itself: Other DNA sequences in this specimen translate into the identical CDR3. This rearrangement joins TRBV5-1 to TRBJ2-2; D gene uncertain. In germline, CDR1 is SGHRS, CDR2 YFSETQ. V lost 0 bases, J lost 0 bases, and 6 bases lay in between. CDR3 length: 15 residues. The CDR3 DNA reads as TGCGCCAGCAGCTTGGAAATCACGAACACCGGGGAGCTGTTTTTT. Protein sequence: CASSLEITNTGELFF.

About this clone itself: The sample contains more than one DNA sequence encoding this CDR3. The rearrangement uses TRBV11-3 and TRBJ2-1; 9 bases map to TRBD1. V lost 5 bases to trimming and J lost 2 bases; unmatched junction nucleotides: 4. This CDR3 has 15 residues. Germline CDR1 reads SGHNT; CDR2 reads YENEEA. CDR3 loop: CASSPGQGTYNEQFF. For the CDR3, the DNA is TGTGCCAGCAGCCCGGGACAGGGAACCTACAATGAGCAGTTCTTC.

For this clone: It is likely a read error: a sequence one base away is far more abundant. Other nucleotide sequences from this sample produce the same CDR3. J is TRBJ2-3 and V is TRBV25-1; 7 bases align to TRBD1. There are 14 residues in the CDR3. Germline lookup yields CDR1 MGHDK and CDR2 SYGVNS. The CDR3 reads CASSEVGQRDTQYF. The CDR3 bases are TGTGCCAGCAGTGAAGTGGGACAGAGAGATACGCAATATTTT.

The CDR3 coding sequence is TGTGCCAGCAGCTTAGTCACATTTGGGGAGCTGTTTTTT. Translated, it gives CASSLVTFGELFF. The chain employs TRBV7-9 and TRBJ2-2; D gene ambiguous. V lost 1 base and J 8 bases, leaving 8 bases between the germline ends. CDR1 and CDR2 (germline): SEHNR, FQNEAQ (reference sequence). CDR3 length equals 13 residues.